This paragraph reports one T cell receptor beta chain. Per the study methods: Amplified reference gene primers provided the basis for estimating nucleated cell counts. Clones were read by immunoSEQ multiplex PCR, and TCRdb kept only the in-frame ones, dropping some. D and trimming come from the DNA, and the V and J calls and clone size come from that table. The sample includes some 530,000 clones, 80% to 90% of them seen just once. This record comes from a study of blood T cell repertoires in COVID-19. In the study overall: COVID-19 samples from acute and convalescent phases originated in the United States, Italy and Spain. T cells, B-cell-depleted T cells, or PBMCs supplied cDNA or gDNA.

V dropped 9 bases and J dropped 0; count of bases not matched to a gene: 4. CDR3 length: 13 residues. The germline V gene encodes CDR1 MNHEY and CDR2 SVGAGI. This receptor was obtained from a human donor in a cohort sampled during active COVID-19. The chain uses TRBV6-5 and TRBJ1-2; 7 bases align to TRBD1. The sample taken for sequencing was peripheral blood. CDR3 loop: CARSQGANYGYTF. Written as DNA, the CDR3 is TGTGCCAGATCGCAGGGGGCTAACTATGGCTACACCTTC.